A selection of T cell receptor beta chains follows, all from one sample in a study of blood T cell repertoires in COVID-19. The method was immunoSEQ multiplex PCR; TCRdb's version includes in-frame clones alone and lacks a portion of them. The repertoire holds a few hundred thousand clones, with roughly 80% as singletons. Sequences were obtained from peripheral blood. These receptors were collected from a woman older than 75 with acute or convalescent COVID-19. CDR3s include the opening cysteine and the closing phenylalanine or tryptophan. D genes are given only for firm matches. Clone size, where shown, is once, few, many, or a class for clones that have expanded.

CASSLRGTGTGPNQPQHF | TGTGCCAGCAGCTTAAGGGGGACAGGAACGGGCCCCAATCAGCCCCAGCATTTT | once | TRBV7-2 | TRBD1 | TRBJ1-5
CASSISTLPNEKLFF | TGTGCCAGTAGTATAAGCACGCTGCCGAATGAAAAACTGTTTTTT | few | TRBV19 | NA | TRBJ1-4
CASNGQGFYEQYF | TGTGCCAGCAACGGACAGGGGTTCTACGAGCAGTACTTC | few | TRBV2 | TRBD1 | TRBJ2-7
CASSQELWVAGTDTQYF | TGTGCCAGCAGCCAAGAATTGTGGGTAGCGGGCACAGATACGCAGTATTTT | NA | TRBV4-2 | NA | TRBJ2-3
CASSSGLAGGLQFF | TGTGCCAGCAGCTCCGGACTAGCGGGGGGGCTGCAGTTCTTC | NA | TRBV11-2 | TRBD2 | TRBJ2-1
CASNDRGSPLHF | TGTGCCAGTAACGACAGGGGTTCACCCCTCCACTTT | NA | TRBV19 | TRBD1 | TRBJ1-6
CASSPQGATNAEAFF | TGTGCCAGCTCACCACAGGGGGCTACGAACGCTGAAGCTTTCTTT | NA | TRBV18 | TRBD1 | TRBJ1-1
CAISDQGGTGELFF | TGTGCCATCAGTGACCAGGGCGGCACCGGGGAGCTGTTTTTT | many | TRBV10-3 | NA | TRBJ2-2
CSAGNRELFF | TGCAGCGCCGGTAACAGAGAGCTGTTTTTT | NA | TRBV29-1 | NA | TRBJ2-2
CASSFFETQYF | TGTGCCAGCAGCTTCTTTGAGACCCAGTACTTC | NA | TRBV5-4 | NA | TRBJ2-5
CASSLQSSYEQYF | TGTGCCAGCAGCCTACAGAGCTCCTACGAGCAGTACTTC | many | TRBV6-5 | NA | TRBJ2-7
CASSLREGDEQYF | TGTGCCAGCAGCCTCAGAGAGGGGGACGAGCAGTACTTC | NA | TRBV27 | NA | TRBJ2-7
CATQYSGGTEAFF | TGTGCCACCCAATATTCCGGAGGAACTGAAGCTTTCTTT | NA | TRBV27 | NA | TRBJ1-1
CASRGLAGVIETQYF | TGTGCCAGCAGGGGACTAGCGGGAGTTATAGAGACTCAGTACTTC | NA | TRBV6-5 | TRBD2 | TRBJ2-5
CASSLTGVVGNTIYF | TGTGCCAGCAGCTTGACAGGGGTGGTGGGAAACACCATATATTTT | NA | TRBV13 | TRBD1 | TRBJ1-3
CAGLGTGTNSGANVLTF | TGTGCCGGACTTGGGACAGGGACTAACTCTGGGGCCAACGTCCTGACTTTC | NA | TRBV30 | TRBD1 | TRBJ2-6
CASTLEGTDQETQYF | TGTGCCAGCACCCTAGAAGGGACAGATCAAGAGACCCAGTACTTC | few | TRBV6-6 | TRBD1 | TRBJ2-5
CASSLQGVASTDTQYF | TGTGCCAGCAGCTTACAAGGCGTAGCTAGCACAGATACGCAGTATTTT | NA | TRBV7-9 | NA | TRBJ2-3
CASSANRGFNQPQHF | TGCGCCAGCAGTGCGAACAGGGGATTCAATCAGCCCCAGCATTTT | NA | TRBV10-1 | TRBD1 | TRBJ1-5
CASSGGLGRQDENEAFF | TGTGCCAGCAGTGGGGGTTTAGGTAGACAGGATGAAAATGAAGCTTTCTTT | NA | TRBV27 | NA | TRBJ1-1
CASSHNNWTGGPYEQYF | TGTGCCAGCAGCCACAACAATTGGACAGGGGGACCCTACGAGCAGTACTTC | NA | TRBV11-3 | TRBD1 | TRBJ2-7
CASSYLGTVNTGELFF | TGTGCCAGCAGTTACTTGGGGACAGTAAACACCGGGGAGCTGTTTTTT | NA | TRBV6-2/TRBV6-3 | TRBD1 | TRBJ2-2
CASSPTQNTEAFF | TGTGCCAGTAGCCCAACACAGAACACTGAAGCTTTCTTT | NA | TRBV19 | NA | TRBJ1-1
CASSLDRVRGYGYTF | TGTGCCAGCAGCTTAGATCGGGTCAGGGGATATGGCTACACCTTC | NA | TRBV11-2 | NA | TRBJ1-2
CASRPGTGMSPLHF | TGTGCCAGCAGACCCGGGACAGGGATGTCACCCCTCCACTTT | NA | TRBV7-2 | TRBD1 | TRBJ1-6
CASSFGQGGAYGYTF | TGTGCCAGCAGCTTCGGACAGGGAGGCGCCTATGGCTACACCTTC | NA | TRBV7-9 | TRBD1 | TRBJ1-2
CAISTGEKLFF | TGTGCCATCAGTACGGGTGAAAAACTGTTTTTT | NA | TRBV10-3 | NA | TRBJ1-4
CAWGRGTTYEQYF | TGTGCCTGGGGCCGCGGGACGACCTACGAGCAGTACTTC | NA | TRBV30 | NA | TRBJ2-7
CASSLGGSNQPQHF | TGTGCCAGCAGCCTCGGGGGTAGCAATCAGCCCCAGCATTTT | NA | TRBV6-5 | NA | TRBJ1-5
CASSVGKAWSTEAFF | TGTGCCAGCAGCGTAGGCAAGGCCTGGAGCACTGAAGCTTTCTTT | few | TRBV9 | NA | TRBJ1-1
CASSPSAGNEKLFF | TGTGCCAGCTCACCAAGCGCTGGTAATGAAAAACTGTTTTTT | NA | TRBV18 | NA | TRBJ1-4
CASSWTGTANQPQHF | TGTGCCAGCAGTTGGACAGGGACGGCCAATCAGCCCCAGCATTTT | few | TRBV27 | TRBD1 | TRBJ1-5
CSDRDRVYGYTF | TGCAGCGACCGGGACAGAGTCTATGGCTACACCTTC | NA | TRBV29-1 | TRBD1 | TRBJ1-2
CASSSADRGNQPQHF | TGTGCCAGCAGTTCAGCGGACAGGGGAAACCAGCCCCAGCATTTT | NA | TRBV28 | TRBD1 | TRBJ1-5